This passage covers 22 T cell receptor beta chains from one sample sequenced in a study of blood T cell repertoires in COVID-19. TCRdb's table, derived via immunoSEQ multiplex PCR, lists solely in-frame clones and lacks some. The table lists approximately 150,000 clones, around 86% of them singletons. The sequencing sample was made of peripheral blood. The receptors originated from a man in his 70s who had recovered from COVID-19.

The rearrangement links TRBV19 to TRBJ2-4, with 9 bases aligning to TRBD1. The V segment lost 0 bases and the J segment 8 bases; nucleotides outside the gene matches: 5. Germline V gene data show CDR1 as LNHDA and CDR2 as SQIVND (reference sequence). CDR3 length: 15 amino acids. In DNA, the CDR3 is TGTGCCAGTAGTATAGAGGGGACAGGGCTTGACATTCAGTACTTC. Translated: CASSIEGTGLDIQYF.

The J gene is TRBJ2-7, the V gene TRBV6-4, with 8 bases matching TRBD2. CDR1 is MRHNA, CDR2 SNTAGT, per germline. V was pared by 2 bases and J by 4 bases, with 19 bases of the junction left unmatched. CDR3 length: 19 amino acids. The CDR3 coding sequence is TGTGCCAGCAGTGACCCGAGCGGGAGTTCATTAATGGCTGTGTACGAGCAGTACTTC. Its protein is CASSDPSGSSLMAVYEQYF.

For the CDR3, the DNA is TGTGCCAGCAGTTCAGGGGCTGTGGGAGAGACCCAGTACTTC. This sequence encodes CASSSGAVGETQYF. The chain links TRBV6-5 to TRBJ2-5, with TRBD1 as a possible D gene (6 bases). CDR1 is MNHEY, CDR2 SVGAGI, per germline. There are 14 residues in the CDR3. V dropped 4 bases and J dropped 4 bases, with 13 bases sitting between them.

CDR3 nucleotides: TGTGCCAGCAGGGAGGGGGCGCCCGGAAACACCATATATTTT. It translates to CASREGAPGNTIYF. The rearrangement uses TRBV27 and TRBJ1-3, with TRBD1 matching over 7 bases. Trimming at V came to 6 bases and at J to 4 bases, leaving 6 bases not matched to a gene. The CDR3 spans 14 residues. Germline CDR1 is MNHEY and CDR2 is SMNVEV (reference sequence).

The J gene is TRBJ1-5, the V gene TRBV2; D may be TRBD1 (6 bases). The ends were cut back, 5 bases at V and 0 bases at J, with 20 bases in the middle. CDR3 length equals 18 residues. CDR1 and CDR2 (germline): SNHLY, FYNNEI. This CDR3 is CASSIRTAGLLSNQPQHF. The CDR3 DNA follows: TGTGCCAGCAGTATAAGGACAGCCGGACTGCTTAGCAATCAGCCCCAGCATTTT.

This clone was seen a few times. The chain recombines TRBV16 with TRBJ2-2; possibly TRBD2 for D (5 bases). Between the trimmed V and J ends, which lost 0 bases and 4 bases, there was a span of 6 bases. There are 14 residues in the CDR3. From germline, CDR1 is KGHSY and CDR2 FQNENV. DNA for the CDR3: TGTGCCAGCAGCCAATCGGCGGGCACCGGGGAGCTGTTTTTT. It is translated as CASSQSAGTGELFF.

The rearrangement joins TRBV10-2 to TRBJ1-4, with TRBD1 as a possible D gene (5 bases). Germline lookup yields CDR1 WSHSY and CDR2 SAAADI. The CDR3 covers 12 residues. V gave up 2 bases and J gave up 8 bases, with 6 bases separating them. CDR3 DNA: TGCGCCAGCAGTGAGACAGGCGAAAAACTGTTTTTT. It codes for CASSETGEKLFF.

The chain links TRBV10-3 to TRBJ2-4, with 7 bases aligning to TRBD2. Germline CDR1 and CDR2: ENHRY and SYGVKD. The trim removed 4 bases at V and 5 bases at J, leaving 17 bases unmatched. CDR3 size: 18 residues. CDR3 nucleotide sequence: TGTGCCATCAGTGGCGGGGGTAGCAGCTACCCTTTCGAAAACATTCAGTACTTC. This gives the protein CAISGGGSSYPFENIQYF.

This sequence joins TRBV11-2 and TRBJ2-5; no clear D gene. The germline V and J ends were trimmed by 1 base and 5 bases, with 5 bases remaining between them. This CDR3 region has 12 residues. Germline assignment: CDR1 SGHAT and CDR2 FQNNGV. The chain's CDR3 is CASSLVRETQYF. CDR3 DNA sequence: TGTGCCAGCAGCTTAGTCAGGGAGACCCAGTACTTC.

V is TRBV7-2 and J is TRBJ2-1; TRBD2 is a possible D gene (5 bases). Germline V gene data show CDR1 as SGHTA and CDR2 as FQGNSA. Trimming pared 4 bases from V and 6 bases from J, leaving 16 bases between. The CDR3 length is 15 residues. CDR3 nucleotide sequence: TGTGCCAGCAGCTCTATTCGGAGCGGACCCAATGAGCAGTTCTTC. The encoded protein is CASSSIRSGPNEQFF.

The chain carries TRBV12-5 and TRBJ2-1, with 11 nucleotides matching TRBD1. CDR3 length equals 15 residues. Germline V gene data show CDR1 as LGHNT and CDR2 as FRNRAP. With V trimmed by 3 bases and J by 4 bases, 2 bases remained unmatched. CDR3 amino acids: CASGLGQGAYNEQFF. CDR3 nucleotides: TGTGCTAGTGGTTTAGGACAGGGGGCGTACAATGAGCAGTTCTTC. The entire variable domain, with the rest obtained from reference TRBV12-5 and TRBJ2-1, is as follows: DARVTQTPRHKVTEMGQEVTMRCQPILGHNTVFWYRQTMMQGLELLAYFRNRAPLDDSGMPKDRFSAEMPDATLATLKIQPSEPRDSAVYFCASGLGQGAYNEQFFGPGTRLTVL.

The chain has TRBV5-1 and TRBJ2-3; the D gene is possibly TRBD2 (5 bases). With 5 bases removed from V and 1 base from J, the gap between germline ends came to 11 bases. Per the germline V gene, CDR1 is SGHRS and CDR2 is YFSETQ. The CDR3 sequence is 14 residues long. In DNA form, the CDR3 reads TGCGCCAGCAGGAGCGGAGGAGGCACAGATACGCAGTATTTT. This encodes CASRSGGGTDTQYF.

CDR3 DNA: TGTGCCAGCAGCCAAGGACTCGATACGCAGTATTTT. As protein: CASSQGLDTQYF. V is TRBV3-1 (or the pseudogene TRBV3-2) and J is TRBJ2-3; D is ambiguous. V was trimmed by 1 base and J by 6 bases, leaving 5 bases between them. The CDR3 length is 12 residues. CDR1 is LGHDT, CDR2 YNNKEL, per germline (reference sequence).

J is TRBJ2-5 and V is TRBV7-8, with 8 nucleotides matching TRBD2. J lost 0 bases, V lost 0 bases, and 6 bases had no gene match. Germline V lookup: CDR1 SGHVS, CDR2 FQNEAQ. The CDR3 is 17 residues long. Written as DNA, the CDR3 is TGTGCCAGCAGCTTAGCTTTTTCTAGCGGGTACCAAGAGACCCAGTACTTC. Translating it yields CASSLAFSSGYQETQYF.

V gene TRBV12-3 or TRBV12-4 combines with J gene TRBJ2-1, with 9 bases aligning to TRBD2. V was pared by 9 bases and J by 8 bases, with 8 bases of the junction left unmatched. This CDR3 contains 13 residues. The CDR3, as DNA: TGTGCCAGTAACAGGGCGGGAGGGTATGAGCAGTTCTTC. Amino acid sequence: CASNRAGGYEQFF.

J is TRBJ2-7 and V is TRBV6-2 or TRBV6-3; 11 bases line up with TRBD2. The germline V gene has CDR1 MNHEY and CDR2 SVGEGT. J was trimmed by 7 bases and V by 5 bases; bases with no gene match: 13. This CDR3 is built from 16 residues. CDR3 in amino acids: CASSETLAGGPEEQYF. The CDR3 DNA is TGTGCCAGCAGTGAGACTTTAGCGGGAGGGCCAGAAGAGCAGTACTTC.

This clone was counted at least ten times. Other nucleotide sequences in the sample specify the same CDR3. V and J are TRBV6-5 and TRBJ1-6; the D is unclear. Germline CDR1 reads MNHEY; CDR2 reads SVGAGI. The CDR3 contains 13 residues. With 6 bases removed from V and 8 bases from J, the gap between germline ends came to 11 bases. CDR3 sequence (DNA): TGTGCCAGCAGCAGGCAGGTGGATTCACCCCTCCACTTT. This sequence encodes CASSRQVDSPLHF.

V and J are TRBV5-1 and TRBJ2-1, with 12 positions matching TRBD1. V trimming: 4 bases; J trimming: 8 bases; junction bases outside the gene matches: 4. Germline CDR1 SGHRS, CDR2 YFSETQ. CDR3 size: 14 residues. DNA of the CDR3: TGCGCCAGCAGCGGGGGACAGGGGGCCTATGAGCAGTTCTTC. Translating gives CASSGGQGAYEQFF.

The chain joins TRBV6-2 or TRBV6-3 to TRBJ2-3; the match to TRBD2 covers 7 bases. J gave up 5 bases and V 2 bases, and 10 bases lay outside the gene matches. CDR1 and CDR2 from the germline V gene are MNHEY and SVGEGT. This CDR3 has 16 amino acids. CDR3 sequence (DNA): TGTGCCAGCAGTTACATTGCGGGAGTGTTTTTAGATACGCAGTATTTT. Translated: CASSYIAGVFLDTQYF.

The chain recombines TRBV4-3 with TRBJ1-4; TRBD1 aligns across 7 bases. The V segment lost 3 bases and the J segment 5 bases; nucleotides outside the gene matches: 9. CDR3 length: 16 amino acids. Germline CDR1 and CDR2: LGHNA and YSLEER. DNA of the CDR3: TGCGCCAGCAGCCAGGCGTACAGGGGCTCCAATGAAAAACTGTTTTTT. The encoded protein is CASSQAYRGSNEKLFF.

The rearrangement joins TRBV27 to TRBJ2-3; TRBD2 is a possible D gene (6 bases). V was cut by 4 bases and J by 3 bases, with 14 bases left in between. The CDR3 is made up of 15 amino acids. Germline V gene lookup returns CDR1 MNHEY and CDR2 SMNVEV (reference sequence). The CDR3 reads CASSYQPGLTDTQYF. DNA of the CDR3: TGTGCCAGCAGTTATCAACCGGGACTTACAGATACGCAGTATTTT.

The V call is TRBV28, the J call TRBJ2-3, with 7 positions matching TRBD2. The length of the CDR3 is 15 residues. Germline trimming cut 8 bases from V and 0 bases from J; bases unmatched to any gene: 8. Germline values: CDR1 MDHEN, CDR2 SYDVKM. This CDR3 reads CASGGERDSTDTQYF. The CDR3 DNA is TGTGCCAGCGGGGGGGAGCGGGACAGCACAGATACGCAGTATTTT.